Presented here are 30 T cell receptor beta chains from one specimen sequenced in a study of cytomegalovirus exposure and HLA in healthy donors. The primer mix had 60 Vbeta and 13 Jbeta primers. TCRdb's copy holds only in-frame clones and misses some; the assay was immunoSEQ multiplex PCR. The sample has 55,000 to 65,000 clones, about 80% seen once. The sample consisted of PBMCs. These receptors originate from a woman aged 40 to 49 in good health and CMV-seronegative.

This chain joins TRBV28 and TRBJ1-1; tentatively, D is TRBD1 (6 bases). The CDR3 consists of 14 residues. The V gene's germline CDR1 is MDHEN and CDR2 SYDVKM. V was cut by 3 bases and J by 1 base, with 9 bases left in between. The CDR3 nucleotides are TGTGCCAGCAGTTTTGGGACACCGAACACTGAAGCTTTCTTT. It encodes CASSFGTPNTEAFF.

The J gene is TRBJ2-5, the V gene TRBV6-9; 8 positions match TRBD1. With V trimmed by 5 bases and J by 3 bases, 8 bases remained unmatched. The CDR3 is 15 amino acids. CDR1 and CDR2 from the germline V gene are MNHGY and SVAAGI. CDR3 amino acids: CASSPSRDRKETQYF. The DNA of the CDR3 is TGTGCCAGCAGTCCAAGCCGGGACAGGAAAGAGACCCAGTACTTC.

This rearrangement joins TRBV19 to TRBJ2-2; D gene uncertain. V was pared by 6 bases and J by 3 bases, with 14 bases between. CDR3 length equals 15 residues. Germline lookup yields CDR1 LNHDA and CDR2 SQIVND (reference sequence). The CDR3 region has the DNA TGTGCCAGTAGAACTGCTGGCGGATACACCGGGGAGCTGTTTTTT. Translating it yields CASRTAGGYTGELFF.

The gene calls are TRBV18 and TRBJ1-4, with 7 nucleotides matching TRBD1. CDR1 and CDR2 (germline): KGHSH, LQKENI. The CDR3 sequence is 14 residues long. V lost 2 bases, J lost 4 bases, and 1 base stayed unmatched. This CDR3 is CASSPDRVNEKLFF. As DNA, the CDR3 is TGTGCCAGCTCACCAGACAGGGTTAATGAAAAACTGTTTTTT. Combining the CDR3 with reference TRBV18 and TRBJ1-4 gives the whole variable domain NAGVMQNPRHLVRRRGQEARLRCSPMKGHSHVYWYRQLPEEGLKFMVYLQKENIIDESGMPKERFSAEFPKEGPSILRIQQVVRGDSAAYFCASSPDRVNEKLFFGSGTQLSVL.

The V call is TRBV2, the J call TRBJ2-7; weak D call: TRBD2 (7 bases). The germline V gene encodes CDR1 SNHLY and CDR2 FYNNEI. The germline V and J ends were trimmed by 4 bases and 4 bases, with 14 bases remaining between them. CDR3 length: 14 residues. As DNA, the CDR3 is TGTGCCAGCAGTGTCGGGGGGCGCGATTACGAGCAGTACTTC. Residues: CASSVGGRDYEQYF.

This chain joins TRBV5-8 and TRBJ1-5; TRBD1 matches at 8 bases. This CDR3 is 15 amino acids long. The V gene end was trimmed by 7 bases and the J gene end by 9 bases; junction bases not matched to a gene: 15. The germline V gene has CDR1 SGHTS and CDR2 YDEGEE. Here the CDR3 DNA reads TGTGCCAGCCTTAAATTTCAGGGGGCTCAATCGCCCCAGCATTTT. It codes for CASLKFQGAQSPQHF.

This chain uses TRBV27 with TRBJ2-3; D is possibly TRBD2 (5 bases). The CDR3 has 17 residues. Germline V gene data show CDR1 as MNHEY and CDR2 as SMNVEV (reference sequence). V was pared by 5 bases and J by 3 bases, with 21 bases between. The CDR3, as DNA: TGTGCCAGCAGTAAGGGCCGGACGGGGAATCCTACAGATACGCAGTATTTT. Protein: CASSKGRTGNPTDTQYF.

The CDR3 loop is CASSFTGTNSYNEQFF. The CDR3 bases are TGTGCCAGCAGCTTCACCGGGACTAACTCCTACAATGAGCAGTTCTTC. The chain couples TRBV7-8 to TRBJ2-1; 7 positions agree with TRBD2. J gave up 0 bases and V 3 bases, and 5 bases lay outside the gene matches. Germline CDR1 reads SGHVS; CDR2 reads FQNEAQ. This CDR3 spans 16 amino acids.

This chain links TRBV7-8 with TRBJ1-2; D ambiguous. Looked up from germline, CDR1 is SGHVS and CDR2 is FQNEAQ. Deletions cut 3 bases from V and 2 bases from J, with 10 bases between. The length of the CDR3 is 14 residues. The CDR3 bases are TGTGCCAGCAGCTTTTCAGACGGGAACTATGGCTACACCTTC. It specifies CASSFSDGNYGYTF.

The genes are TRBV4-1 and TRBJ2-2; TRBD2 might be the D (5 bases). Germline V CDR1 and CDR2: MGHRA, YSYEKL. The V gene lost 2 bases and the J gene lost 5 bases, with 15 bases spanning the gap. The CDR3 has 16 residues. CDR3: CASSQTFGKGTGELFF. CDR3 nucleotide sequence: TGCGCCAGCAGCCAAACGTTCGGGAAAGGGACCGGGGAGCTGTTTTTT.

The chain employs TRBV7-9 and TRBJ2-1; a weak D match, TRBD2 (5 bases). V was clipped by 0 bases and J by 5 bases, with 14 bases between them. CDR3 size: 16 residues. In germline, CDR1 is SEHNR, CDR2 FQNEAQ (reference sequence). CDR3 DNA sequence: TGTGCCAGCAGCTTAGCGCCGGGGATGTTAAACAATGAGCAGTTCTTC. It translates to CASSLAPGMLNNEQFF. The whole variable domain, remainder taken from reference TRBV7-9 and TRBJ2-1, is DTGVSQNPRHKITKRGQNVTFRCDPISEHNRLYWYRQTLGQGPEFLTYFQNEAQLEKSRLLSDRFSAERPKGSFSTLEIQRTEQGDSAMYLCASSLAPGMLNNEQFFGPGTRLTVL.

In its sample, this clone was seen once. V and J are TRBV11-2 and TRBJ2-2; D possibly corresponds to TRBD2 (6 bases). This CDR3 is built from 17 residues. Germline assignment: CDR1 SGHAT and CDR2 FQNNGV. V lost 1 base to trimming and J lost 6 bases, with 18 bases between them. The CDR3 reads CASSLGLAVRTAGELFF. CDR3 nucleotides: TGTGCCAGCAGCTTAGGTTTAGCGGTGAGAACTGCCGGGGAGCTGTTTTTT.

The CDR3 DNA is TGTGCCAGCAGCCCGACCGGGGGGCTTATTTCCTACGAGCAGTACTTC. It encodes CASSPTGGLISYEQYF. This sequence joins TRBV7-2 and TRBJ2-7; TRBD2 might be the D (7 bases). The germline CDR1 and CDR2 sequences are SGHTA and FQGNSA. The CDR3 is 16 residues long. Trimming took off 5 bases at V and 1 base at J, with 18 bases between the two ends.

The chain uses TRBV5-6 and TRBJ2-5; a possible D gene is TRBD2 (6 bases). CDR1 is SGHDT and CDR2 is YYEEEE in the germline V gene. Between the trimmed V and J ends, which lost 5 bases and 5 bases, there was a span of 16 bases. The CDR3 extends over 14 amino acids. CDR3 nucleotides: TGTGCCAGCAGTCCTTCGGCGGGGAGGGAGACCCAGTACTTC. Amino acids: CASSPSAGRETQYF.

As concerns this clone: At one of its ends the junction is not consistent with the germline gene, which may arise from a read error. V gene TRBV18 combines with J gene TRBJ2-7; TRBD1 agrees at 7 bases. The CDR3 has 17 amino acids. Germline CDR1 KGHSH, CDR2 LQKENI. In nucleotides, the CDR3 is TGTGCCAGCTTACCACGTCTGCAACAGGGGTTCTCCTACGAGCAGTACTTC. Translating it yields CASLPRLQQGFSYEQYF.

The chain has TRBV6-1 and TRBJ1-2; 7 nucleotides match TRBD1. V dropped 6 bases and J dropped 7; count of bases not matched to a gene: 8. The CDR3 extends over 13 amino acids. The germline CDR1 and CDR2 sequences are MNHNS and SASEGT. The CDR3 here is CASRRDSTGGYTF. For the CDR3, the DNA is TGTGCCAGCAGGAGGGACAGCACAGGTGGCTACACCTTC.

The chain combines TRBV28 with TRBJ2-7; D possibly corresponds to TRBD2 (6 bases). Trimming pared 2 bases from V and 4 bases from J, leaving 12 bases between. The germline CDR1 and CDR2 sequences are MDHEN and SYDVKM. This CDR3 is 14 amino acids long. The CDR3 DNA reads as TGTGCCAGCAGTTTAGACGGGAGTCCTTACGAGCAGTACTTC. It is translated as CASSLDGSPYEQYF.

The rearrangement joins TRBV2 to TRBJ2-3; TRBD1 aligns across 10 bases. Germline V gives CDR1 SNHLY, CDR2 FYNNEI. The V and J ends lost 6 bases and 5 bases, in that order; junction bases with no gene match: 11. The CDR3 is 16 residues long. CDR3 nucleotides: TGTGCCAGCAGGATCGGGACAGGGGTCCCAAGAGATACGCAGTATTTT. Encoded protein: CASRIGTGVPRDTQYF. Together with reference TRBV2 and TRBJ2-3, the CDR3 gives the full variable domain: EPEVTQTPSHQVTQMGQEVILRCVPISNHLYFYWYRQILGQKVEFLVSFYNNEISEKSEIFDDQFSVERPDGSNFTLKIRSTKLEDSAMYFCASRIGTGVPRDTQYFGPGTRLTVL.

The J gene is TRBJ1-4, the V gene TRBV5-1; D gene uncertain. V lost 4 bases, J lost 8 bases, and 18 bases lay in between. CDR3 length: 15 residues. The V gene's germline CDR1 is SGHRS and CDR2 YFSETQ. The CDR3 DNA is TGCGCCAGCAGCGTATCAGACGGAGCGCTGGAAAAACTGTTTTTT. Translating gives CASSVSDGALEKLFF.

The rearrangement uses TRBV7-9 and TRBJ2-7; D may be TRBD1 (6 bases). Trimming took 3 bases from V and 3 from J, leaving 12 bases between them. Germline V gene data show CDR1 as SEHNR and CDR2 as FQNEAQ (reference sequence). The CDR3 totals 14 residues. CDR3 bases: TGTGCCAGCAGCTTGGTCGGGACAAGCTACGAGCAGTACTTC. Translated: CASSLVGTSYEQYF.

This clone has just one count. The chain uses TRBV25-1 and TRBJ1-3; 9 nucleotides align to TRBD1. V lost 8 bases and J lost 4; bases outside the gene matches: 9. Per the germline V gene, CDR1 is MGHDK and CDR2 is SYGVNS. This CDR3 is built from 15 residues. Written as DNA, the CDR3 is TGTGCCAGCCTCTCCCGGGACAGGGAGGGAAACACCATATATTTT. Amino acid sequence: CASLSRDREGNTIYF.

This clone has only a few counts. The rearrangement links TRBV19 to TRBJ2-1; the match to TRBD2 covers 10 bases. Trimming took 9 bases from V and 6 from J; bases not matched to a gene: 8. This CDR3 is 14 amino acids long. In germline, CDR1 is LNHDA, CDR2 SQIVND (reference sequence). The CDR3 DNA reads TGTGCCAGCGCAAGCGGGAGGGCTTTCAATGAGCAGTTCTTC. Translation: CASASGRAFNEQFF.

The chain is built from TRBV5-1 and TRBJ2-3; weak D call: TRBD1 (6 bases). CDR3 length equals 15 residues. Germline V gene lookup returns CDR1 SGHRS and CDR2 YFSETQ. V shed 1 base and J shed 4 bases, with 13 bases lying between them. The CDR3 DNA sequence: TGCGCCAGCAGCTTGCAGGGGTCGGTTGCAGATACGCAGTATTTT. Encoded protein: CASSLQGSVADTQYF.

In its sample, this clone was seen a few times. V and J are TRBV28 and TRBJ2-5, with D maybe TRBD2 (6 bases). The CDR3 has 14 residues. The V gene lost 4 bases and the J gene lost 5 bases, with 14 bases spanning the gap. Germline V lookup: CDR1 MDHEN, CDR2 SYDVKM. The CDR3 sequence: CASSSILAGETQYF. In DNA form, the CDR3 reads TGTGCCAGCAGTTCTATACTAGCCGGGGAGACCCAGTACTTC. Full variable domain (outside the CDR3, taken from reference TRBV28 and TRBJ2-5): DVKVTQSSRYLVKRTGEKVFLECVQDMDHENMFWYRQDPGLGLRLIYFSYDVKMKEKGDIPEGYSVSREKKERFSLILESASTNQTSMYLCASSSILAGETQYFGPGTRLLVL.

The chain uses TRBV4-1 and TRBJ2-3; no firm D call. With 0 bases removed from V and 4 bases from J, the gap between germline ends came to 14 bases. Germline CDR1 MGHRA, CDR2 YSYEKL. This CDR3 has 16 residues. The CDR3: CASSQDEDLKADTQYF. The CDR3 DNA reads TGCGCCAGCAGCCAAGATGAAGACTTAAAAGCAGATACGCAGTATTTT.

This clone was found a few times. As DNA, the CDR3 is TGTGCCAGCAGCTCCCGTTCATCAGTGAACACTGAAGCTTTCTTT. This translates into CASSSRSSVNTEAFF. The chain employs TRBV5-4 and TRBJ1-1; no reliable D call. Looked up from germline, CDR1 is SGHNT and CDR2 is YYREEE (reference sequence). Trimming took 3 bases from V and 0 from J, leaving 12 bases between them. The CDR3 is made up of 15 amino acids.

J is TRBJ2-2 and V is TRBV7-8; D is ambiguous. CDR3 size: 12 residues. The germline CDR1 and CDR2 sequences are SGHVS and FQNEAQ. V lost 2 bases and J lost 6, with 4 bases in between. This chain's CDR3 is CASSLLAGELFF. CDR3 nucleotide sequence: TGTGCCAGCAGCTTACTAGCCGGGGAGCTGTTTTTT.

The chain recombines TRBV13 with TRBJ2-7, with TRBD2 identical over 10 bases. Per germline, CDR1 PRHDT and CDR2 FYEKMQ (reference sequence). This CDR3 comprises 17 residues. J lost 2 bases, V lost 0 bases, and 7 bases had no gene match. CDR3 sequence: CASSLGPSGSGPYEQYF. The CDR3 region has the DNA TGTGCCAGCAGCTTAGGCCCTAGCGGGAGTGGCCCCTACGAGCAGTACTTC.

The V and J genes are TRBV5-1 and TRBJ2-7, with 10 bases matching TRBD1. The CDR3 has 14 residues. The V segment lost 3 bases and the J segment 6 bases; nucleotides outside the gene matches: 6. Germline V gene lookup returns CDR1 SGHRS and CDR2 YFSETQ. As DNA, the CDR3 is TGCGCCAGCAGCTACGGACAGGGGGGATCCGAGCAGTACTTC. It yields the protein CASSYGQGGSEQYF.

The rearrangement links TRBV2 to TRBJ2-3, with 13 positions matching TRBD2. CDR3 length: 15 residues. Germline values: CDR1 SNHLY, CDR2 FYNNEI. Trimming removed 11 bases from V and 0 bases from J; junction bases left unmatched: 5. Here the CDR3 DNA reads TGTGCCGGCACTAGCGGGAGGGTTAGCACAGATACGCAGTATTTT. Its protein product is CAGTSGRVSTDTQYF. The complete variable domain, with remaining parts taken from reference TRBV2 and TRBJ2-3, reads EPEVTQTPSHQVTQMGQEVILRCVPISNHLYFYWYRQILGQKVEFLVSFYNNEISEKSEIFDDQFSVERPDGSNFTLKIRSTKLEDSAMYFCAGTSGRVSTDTQYFGPGTRLTVL.